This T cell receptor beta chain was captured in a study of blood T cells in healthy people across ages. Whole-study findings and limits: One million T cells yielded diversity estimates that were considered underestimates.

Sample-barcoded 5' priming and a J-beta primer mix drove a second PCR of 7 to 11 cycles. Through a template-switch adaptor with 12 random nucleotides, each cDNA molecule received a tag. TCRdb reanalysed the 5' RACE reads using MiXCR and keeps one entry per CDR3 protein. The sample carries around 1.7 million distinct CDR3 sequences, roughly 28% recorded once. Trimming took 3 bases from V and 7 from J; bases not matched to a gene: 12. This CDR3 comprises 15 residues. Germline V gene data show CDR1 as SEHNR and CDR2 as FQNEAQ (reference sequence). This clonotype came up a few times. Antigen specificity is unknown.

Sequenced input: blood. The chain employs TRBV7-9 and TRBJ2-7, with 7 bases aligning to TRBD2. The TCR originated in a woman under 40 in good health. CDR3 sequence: CASSLGGGGRQEQYF. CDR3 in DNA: TGTGCCAGCAGCTTGGGGGGGGGAGGGAGACAGGAGCAGTACTTC.